This note documents a single T cell receptor beta chain sequence. This sample is part of a study of regulatory T cells in long-lasting Graves disease. Relying on iRepertoire HTBI primers and Arm-PCR of CDR3 regions, the team built TCR beta libraries. MiXCR, run by TCRdb on the multiplex PCR reads, gives a single entry per CDR3 protein. Among roughly 430,000 distinct CDR3 sequences listed, 16% were seen once. Time point specified: newly diagnosed GD, antithyroid drugs for less than 3 months. Following extraction of RNA from PBMCs, that RNA was used to make the TCR library. The authors drew roughly 8.1 milliliters of peripheral blood into EDTA tubes. Germline assignment: CDR1 DFQATT and CDR2 SNEGSKA (reference sequence). The CDR3 contains 17 residues. Germline trimming cut 0 bases from V and 3 bases from J; bases unmatched to any gene: 6. These data also featured in a second study, about T cells in Graves' hyperthyroidism and ophthalmopathy.

The chain has TRBV20-1 and TRBJ2-4; 12 nucleotides line up with TRBD2. The sequenced sample was peripheral blood mononuclear cells (PBMCs), obtained at new diagnosis, from a patient treated with antithyroid drugs. This receptor was taken from a woman aged 25 to 39 with Graves disease. The CDR3 DNA is TGCAGTGCTAGAGATCTGGAGACTAGCGGGGGCAAAAACATTCAGTACTTC. Translation gives CSARDLETSGGKNIQYF.